These T cell receptor beta chains were read from a single sample in a study of CDR3 diversity in severe acne. TCRdb re-called the PCR reads through MiXCR, storing one row per CDR3 protein. The data hold roughly 100,000 distinct CDR3 sequences, with around 56% observed a single time. Sequenced input: blood. The receptors stem from a male donor with acne. Each CDR3 is given with its conserved first and last residue. D genes are given only for firm matches. Clone size is stated in some rows and not others, as once, few, many or a class when expanded.

J gene: TRBJ2-6
D gene: TRBD1
V gene: TRBV7-9
clone size: NA
CDR3 DNA: TGTGCCAGCACCGAAAACAGGGGAAGTATGTCTGGGGCCAACGTCCTGACTTTC
CDR3 protein: CASTENRGSMSGANVLTF

J gene: TRBJ2-3
D gene: TRBD2
V gene: TRBV24-1
clone size: many
CDR3 DNA: TGTGCCACCAGTGGACTAGCAACAGATACGCAGTATTTT
CDR3 protein: CATSGLATDTQYF

J gene: TRBJ2-3
D gene: TRBD1
V gene: TRBV7-2
clone size: NA
CDR3 DNA: TGTCCCAGCAGCCTAGACGGACAGGGGTGGCCAGATACGCAGTATTTT
CDR3 protein: CPSSLDGQGWPDTQYF

J gene: TRBJ2-2
D gene: TRBD2
V gene: TRBV6-5
clone size: few
CDR3 DNA: TGTGCCAGCAGTTACTCGATTCAGGGGTTGAGACTAGCGGGAGACACCGGGGAGCTGTTTTTT
CDR3 protein: CASSYSIQGLRLAGDTGELFF

J gene: TRBJ1-4
D gene: TRBD1
V gene: TRBV2
clone size: NA
CDR3 DNA: TGTGCCAGCAGAGGTGGGACAGAAGCTAATGAAAAACTGTTTTTT
CDR3 protein: CASRGGTEANEKLFF

J gene: TRBJ2-5
D gene: NA
V gene: TRBV15
clone size: NA
CDR3 DNA: TGTGCCACCAGGAAAAACCGGGAATCCCAAGAGACCCAGTACTTC
CDR3 protein: CATRKNRESQETQYF

J gene: TRBJ2-7
D gene: TRBD2
V gene: TRBV12-3/TRBV12-4
clone size: NA
CDR3 DNA: TGTGCCAGCAGTACAGGTCTCGGGGGGGACTTC
CDR3 protein: CASSTGLGGDF

J gene: TRBJ1-5
D gene: NA
V gene: TRBV27
clone size: NA
CDR3 DNA: TGTGCCAGCAGCCCTTCCCAGAGTAGCAATCAGCCCCAGCATTTT
CDR3 protein: CASSPSQSSNQPQHF

J gene: TRBJ1-2
D gene: NA
V gene: TRBV6-6
clone size: NA
CDR3 DNA: TGTGCCAGCAGTTTTGAAGGGCGAGCCAGGGGCTACACCTTC
CDR3 protein: CASSFEGRARGYTF

J gene: TRBJ1-2
D gene: TRBD1
V gene: TRBV11-2
clone size: many
CDR3 DNA: TGTGCCAGCAGCCAGACAGGGGTTAACTATGGCTACACCTTC
CDR3 protein: CASSQTGVNYGYTF

J gene: TRBJ2-7
D gene: NA
V gene: TRBV12-3/TRBV12-4
clone size: NA
CDR3 DNA: TGTGCCAGCAGTGCGAACCCCGGCGCCTACGAGCAGTACTTC
CDR3 protein: CASSANPGAYEQYF

J gene: TRBJ2-7
D gene: NA
V gene: TRBV5-4
clone size: NA
CDR3 DNA: TGTGCCAGCGGACGAAAAGGGTCCTACGAGCAGTACTTC
CDR3 protein: CASGRKGSYEQYF

J gene: TRBJ2-5
D gene: NA
V gene: TRBV24-1
clone size: NA
CDR3 DNA: TGTGCCACCAGTGTCGGGGGGCGAGAGACCCAGTACTTC
CDR3 protein: CATSVGGRETQYF

J gene: TRBJ2-5
D gene: NA
V gene: TRBV7-9
clone size: NA
CDR3 DNA: TGTGCCAGCAGCTTAGGACACCGACAAGAGACCCAGTACTTC
CDR3 protein: CASSLGHRQETQYF

J gene: TRBJ2-7
D gene: TRBD1
V gene: TRBV7-9
clone size: NA
CDR3 DNA: TGTGCCAGCAGCTTGGACAGGGGGAACGAGCGGTACTTC
CDR3 protein: CASSLDRGNERYF

J gene: TRBJ1-3
D gene: NA
V gene: TRBV7-6
clone size: few
CDR3 DNA: TGTGCCAGCAGCTCCGGGACTACGGACTACACCATATATTTT
CDR3 protein: CASSSGTTDYTIYF

J gene: TRBJ2-5
D gene: NA
V gene: TRBV19
clone size: NA
CDR3 DNA: TGTGCCAGTAGTGTCCGGGACCCGACCTTC
CDR3 protein: CASSVRDPTF

J gene: TRBJ2-7
D gene: TRBD2
V gene: TRBV20-1
clone size: NA
CDR3 DNA: TGCAGTGCTAGCCCCGGACTAGTGATCTACGAGCAGTACTTC
CDR3 protein: CSASPGLVIYEQYF

J gene: TRBJ2-3
D gene: NA
V gene: TRBV2
clone size: many
CDR3 DNA: TGTGCCAGCAGTGAAGGACACGGAACAGATACGCAGTATTTT
CDR3 protein: CASSEGHGTDTQYF

J gene: TRBJ2-5
D gene: NA
V gene: TRBV20-1
clone size: NA
CDR3 DNA: TGCAGTGCTAGAGGACAGCAAGAGACCCAGTACTTC
CDR3 protein: CSARGQQETQYF

J gene: TRBJ1-1
D gene: NA
V gene: TRBV2
clone size: many
CDR3 DNA: TGTGCCAGCAGGAACGGCTTGGGAAACATGAACACTGAAGCTTTCTTT
CDR3 protein: CASRNGLGNMNTEAFF

J gene: TRBJ1-1
D gene: TRBD1
V gene: TRBV7-9
clone size: NA
CDR3 DNA: TGTGCCAGCAGCCAGGGGGTGAACACTGAAGCTTTCTTT
CDR3 protein: CASSQGVNTEAFF

J gene: TRBJ2-3
D gene: TRBD1
V gene: TRBV3-1
clone size: NA
CDR3 DNA: TGTGCCAGCAGCCAAGGGGACAGCGTTTCTAGCACAGATACGCAGTATTTT
CDR3 protein: CASSQGDSVSSTDTQYF

J gene: TRBJ1-2
D gene: NA
V gene: TRBV2
clone size: NA
CDR3 DNA: TGTGCCAGCAGAACTGAACAGGGACCCTACTTTGGTGGCTACACCTTC
CDR3 protein: CASRTEQGPYFGGYTF

J gene: TRBJ1-5
D gene: NA
V gene: TRBV15
clone size: NA
CDR3 DNA: TGTGCCACCAGCAGAGTCCGCAATCAGCCCCAGCATTTT
CDR3 protein: CATSRVRNQPQHF

J gene: TRBJ2-7
D gene: NA
V gene: TRBV9
clone size: many
CDR3 DNA: TGTGCCAGCAGCGTAGAAGTGGGAACCTACGAGCAGTACTTC
CDR3 protein: CASSVEVGTYEQYF

J gene: TRBJ2-5
D gene: NA
V gene: TRBV5-5
clone size: NA
CDR3 DNA: TGTGCCAGCAGCGTAGGACTACTCGAAGGAGAGACCCAGTACTTC
CDR3 protein: CASSVGLLEGETQYF

J gene: TRBJ2-1
D gene: NA
V gene: TRBV7-2
clone size: NA
CDR3 DNA: TGTGCCAGCAGCTTACGGTACAATGAGCAGTTCTTC
CDR3 protein: CASSLRYNEQFF

J gene: TRBJ1-1
D gene: NA
V gene: TRBV25-1
clone size: many
CDR3 DNA: TGTGCCAGCAGTGAACTAGGAGGGACTGAAGCTTTCTTT
CDR3 protein: CASSELGGTEAFF

J gene: TRBJ2-7
D gene: TRBD2
V gene: TRBV7-8
clone size: NA
CDR3 DNA: TGTGCCAGCAGCTGCCTTAGCGGGAGTTTGGAAGAGCAGTACTTC
CDR3 protein: CASSCLSGSLEEQYF

J gene: TRBJ2-2
D gene: NA
V gene: TRBV7-3
clone size: NA
CDR3 DNA: TGTGCTAGCAGCTCGGGACCTCTCACCGGGGAGCTGTTTTTT
CDR3 protein: CASSSGPLTGELFF

J gene: TRBJ2-2
D gene: NA
V gene: TRBV6-1
clone size: NA
CDR3 DNA: TGTGCCAGCAGTTATGAAACCGGGGAGCTGTTTTTT
CDR3 protein: CASSYETGELFF

J gene: TRBJ2-2
D gene: NA
V gene: TRBV24-1
clone size: once
CDR3 DNA: TGTGCCACCAGTGGTGCGTCCGGACGGCCAAGAGAGGACACCGGGGAGCTGTTTTTT
CDR3 protein: CATSGASGRPREDTGELFF

J gene: TRBJ2-7
D gene: TRBD1
V gene: TRBV7-2
clone size: NA
CDR3 DNA: TGTGCCAGCAGTTTAAGGACAGGGGGCGCGGAGCAGTACTTC
CDR3 protein: CASSLRTGGAEQYF

J gene: TRBJ2-3
D gene: NA
V gene: TRBV9
clone size: NA
CDR3 DNA: TGTGCCAGCAGCGTAGCCGACTTCACAGATACGCAGTATTTT
CDR3 protein: CASSVADFTDTQYF

J gene: TRBJ2-7
D gene: TRBD1
V gene: TRBV10-2
clone size: NA
CDR3 DNA: TGCGCCAGTATTCCGGGACAGGCCTACGAGCAGTACTTC
CDR3 protein: CASIPGQAYEQYF

J gene: TRBJ2-1
D gene: NA
V gene: TRBV14
clone size: NA
CDR3 DNA: TGTGTCAGCAGCCAAGATGGTTACAATGGGCAGTTCTTC
CDR3 protein: CVSSQDGYNGQFF

J gene: TRBJ1-2
D gene: NA
V gene: TRBV4-1
clone size: few
CDR3 DNA: TGCGCCAGCAGCCAAGCCGCGGGCTGGAACTATGGCTACACCTTC
CDR3 protein: CASSQAAGWNYGYTF

J gene: TRBJ2-7
D gene: NA
V gene: TRBV10-2
clone size: many
CDR3 DNA: TGCGCCAGCAGTGAGTTTAACAGGAGGTACGAGCAGTACTTC
CDR3 protein: CASSEFNRRYEQYF

J gene: TRBJ1-2
D gene: NA
V gene: TRBV10-3
clone size: NA
CDR3 DNA: TGTGCCATCAGTGAGGCCCGATCGGGGGGCGAAAGCTGCTACACCTTC
CDR3 protein: CAISEARSGGESCYTF

J gene: TRBJ2-7
D gene: TRBD1
V gene: TRBV15
clone size: NA
CDR3 DNA: TGTGCCACCAACATAGGGACAGGGGGCTACGAGCAGTACTTC
CDR3 protein: CATNIGTGGYEQYF

J gene: TRBJ2-7
D gene: NA
V gene: TRBV11-2
clone size: NA
CDR3 DNA: TGTGCCAGCAGCTTACCAGGTCTGTCCTACGAGCAGTACTTC
CDR3 protein: CASSLPGLSYEQYF

J gene: TRBJ2-2
D gene: NA
V gene: TRBV10-1
clone size: NA
CDR3 DNA: TGCGCCAGCAGTGACGATAGCGCCTATACCGGGGAGCTGTTTTTT
CDR3 protein: CASSDDSAYTGELFF

J gene: TRBJ1-2
D gene: NA
V gene: TRBV29-1
clone size: NA
CDR3 DNA: TGCAGCGTTGACGTGCGGGGGCGGGATGGCTACACCTTC
CDR3 protein: CSVDVRGRDGYTF

J gene: TRBJ2-1
D gene: TRBD2
V gene: TRBV20-1
clone size: many
CDR3 DNA: TGCAGTGCTAGAGGAGAAGCGGGGAATTACAATGAGCAGTTCTTC
CDR3 protein: CSARGEAGNYNEQFF

J gene: TRBJ1-1
D gene: NA
V gene: TRBV25-1
clone size: NA
CDR3 DNA: TGTGCCAGCAGTGCCCGGACGAGTGAAGCTTTCTTT
CDR3 protein: CASSARTSEAFF

J gene: TRBJ1-5
D gene: NA
V gene: TRBV24-1
clone size: NA
CDR3 DNA: TGTGCCACCAGTGGCGGGGGGGACAATCAGCCCCAGCATTTT
CDR3 protein: CATSGGGDNQPQHF

J gene: TRBJ2-7
D gene: TRBD1
V gene: TRBV13
clone size: NA
CDR3 DNA: TGTGCCAGCAGCTTTCGGGACAGAGGCCACGAGCAGTGCTTC
CDR3 protein: CASSFRDRGHEQCF

J gene: TRBJ2-6
D gene: NA
V gene: TRBV29-1
clone size: NA
CDR3 DNA: TGCAGCGCCCCGGTCAACGTCCTGACTTTC
CDR3 protein: CSAPVNVLTF

J gene: TRBJ1-1
D gene: TRBD1
V gene: TRBV7-9
clone size: NA
CDR3 DNA: TGTGCCAGCATACGACCGACAGGGGAGGGTACTGAAGCTTTCTTT
CDR3 protein: CASIRPTGEGTEAFF